Below are 9 T cell receptor beta chains sequenced from a single sample in a study of cytomegalovirus exposure and HLA in healthy donors. In the PCR, 60 Vbeta and 13 Jbeta primers were used. Profiling relied on immunoSEQ multiplex PCR, and the TCRdb table lists in-frame clones only, not all of them. The sample records about 170,000 clones, over 70% being singletons. The sample was PBMCs. The receptors derive from a woman aged 45-65 years in good health and CMV-seropositive.

This chain connects TRBV5-4 to TRBJ2-1; TRBD1 aligns across 7 bases. The CDR3 spans 17 residues. V shed 0 bases, J shed 2 bases, and the junction held 8 bases outside the gene matches. Germline loops: CDR1 SGHNT, CDR2 YYREEE (reference sequence). The CDR3 protein is CASSLAFEGATYNEQFF. In nucleotides, the CDR3 is TGTGCCAGCAGCTTGGCCTTTGAGGGGGCAACCTACAATGAGCAGTTCTTC.

The chain employs TRBV4-3 and TRBJ2-3; possibly TRBD1 for D (5 bases). CDR1 LGHNA and CDR2 YSLEER come from the germline V gene. CDR3 length equals 14 residues. The ends were cut back, 2 bases at V and 3 bases at J, with 9 bases in the middle. The DNA for the CDR3 is TGCGCCAGCAGCCAAAACCAGGGAACAGATACGCAGTATTTT. The encoded protein is CASSQNQGTDTQYF.

V is TRBV28 and J is TRBJ1-3; no reliable D call. Deletions cut 3 bases from V and 0 bases from J, with 9 bases between. The CDR3 is made up of 15 amino acids. From germline, CDR1 is MDHEN and CDR2 SYDVKM. CDR3 bases: TGTGCCAGCAGTTTCCCCGAACTCTCTGGAAACACCATATATTTT. Its protein is CASSFPELSGNTIYF.

The genes are TRBV11-2 and TRBJ2-1; D possibly corresponds to TRBD1 (6 bases). This CDR3 spans 17 amino acids. V lost 5 bases, J lost 15 bases, and 32 bases lay in between. Germline CDR1 is SGHAT and CDR2 is FQNNGV. The CDR3 reads CASSEGAPGVGLLPRFF. The CDR3 DNA reads TGTGCCAGCAGCGAAGGGGCCCCAGGGGTAGGGCTATTGCCGAGGTTCTTC.

This clone was seen a single time. Distinct nucleotide sequences in the sample also encode this CDR3. V gene TRBV9 combines with J gene TRBJ2-1; D might be TRBD1 (6 bases). The CDR3 is 14 residues long. Between the trimmed V and J ends, which lost 0 bases and 4 bases, there was a span of 8 bases. Germline CDR1 reads SGDLS; CDR2 reads YYNGEE. The CDR3 loop reads CASSVGGPYNEQFF. The CDR3 nucleotides are TGTGCCAGCAGCGTAGGGGGGCCGTACAATGAGCAGTTCTTC. Filled out from reference TRBV9 and TRBJ2-1, the complete variable domain reads DSGVTQTPKHLITATGQRVTLRCSPRSGDLSVYWYQQSLDQGLQFLIQYYNGEERAKGNILERFSAQQFPDLHSELNLSSLELGDSALYFCASSVGGPYNEQFFGPGTRLTVL.

Here the CDR3 DNA reads TGTGCCAGCAGCGTAGGTACTAGCGGGATCCCAGGTGAGCAGTTCTTC. This encodes CASSVGTSGIPGEQFF. V gene TRBV9 combines with J gene TRBJ2-1, with TRBD2 identical over 10 bases. The junction had 9 bases not matched to a gene; V was cut back by 0 bases and J by 9 bases. Germline CDR1 and CDR2: SGDLS and YYNGEE. The length of the CDR3 is 16 residues.

This chain links TRBV4-2 with TRBJ1-2; possibly TRBD1 for D (6 bases). V was pared by 2 bases and J by 4 bases, with 17 bases between. The germline CDR1 and CDR2 sequences are LGHNA and YNFKEQ. The CDR3 covers 16 residues. This CDR3 is CASSQSIGGGAYGYTF. DNA for the CDR3: TGTGCCAGCAGCCAAAGTATTGGTGGGGGGGCCTATGGCTACACCTTC.

The V and J genes are TRBV5-1 and TRBJ1-1; no definite D call. CDR1 is SGHRS and CDR2 is YFSETQ in the germline V gene. The CDR3 is 12 residues long. Trimming stripped 0 bases from V and 4 bases from J, with 4 bases between. The CDR3 coding sequence is TGCGCCAGCAGCTTGGATCGCACTGAAGCTTTCTTT. It specifies CASSLDRTEAFF.

This clone was seen only once. The chain carries TRBV7-2 and TRBJ1-3; possible D gene TRBD1, 5 bases. V lost 5 bases, J lost 11 bases, and 16 bases lay in between. Germline CDR1 SGHTA, CDR2 FQGNSA. The CDR3 is 13 amino acids. Here the CDR3 reads CASSPYGGMPIYF. CDR3 DNA sequence: TGTGCCAGCAGCCCTTACGGGGGGATGCCCATATATTTT.